This T cell receptor (beta chain) came from a study of blood T cell repertoires in COVID-19. Study context: Samples came from the United States, Italy and Spain, spanning acute and convalescent COVID-19. The cDNA or gDNA used as material had been derived from T cells, B-cell-depleted T cells, or PBMCs.

Under the authors' procedure: Estimates of nucleated cell counts were drawn from the amplification of reference gene primers. Clones were read by immunoSEQ multiplex PCR, and TCRdb kept only the in-frame ones, dropping some. V and J calls and clone size are as listed in that table; D and trimming were resolved from the DNA. This sample yields more than 200,000 clones, of which about 83% are seen a single time; approximately 9% belongs to the top ten. The sequenced sample consisted of peripheral blood. The sequence was collected from a man between 35 and 55 years old with active or convalescent COVID-19.

This CDR3 reads CASSLSSLKETQYF. CDR3 sequence (DNA): TGCGCCAGCAGCTTGTCTAGCTTAAAAGAGACCCAGTACTTC. The rearrangement links TRBV5-1 to TRBJ2-5; TRBD2 might be the D (5 bases). Germline lookup yields CDR1 SGHRS and CDR2 YFSETQ. The length of the CDR3 is 14 residues. Trimming left V 1 base short and J 3 bases short, with 10 bases between. Using reference TRBV5-1 and TRBJ2-5 for the parts outside the CDR3, the full variable domain is KAGVTQTPRYLIKTRGQQVTLSCSPISGHRSVSWYQQTPGQGLQFLFEYFSETQRNKGNFPGRFSGRQFSNSRSEMNVSTLELGDSALYLCASSLSSLKETQYFGPGTRLLVL.